These 23 T cell receptor beta chains were all obtained from the same sample, sequenced in a study of CD8 T cells in Susac syndrome. The RNA input was about 0.45 to 1 ug, and it was reverse transcribed with random hexamers. TCRdb independently ran MiXCR on the immunoSEQ multiplex PCR reads; one entry per CDR3 protein. Altogether approximately 180,000 distinct CDR3 sequences are present, roughly 90% being singletons, with the ten largest covering approximately 0.09%. What was sequenced was CD4+ T cells from PBMCs. The receptors shown here come from a human donor with Susac syndrome.

This chain joins TRBV7-6 and TRBJ2-7; no reliable D call. With 2 bases removed from V and 5 bases from J, the gap between germline ends came to 10 bases. Germline V gene data show CDR1 as SGHVS and CDR2 as FNYEAQ. The CDR3 totals 13 residues. CDR3 DNA: TGTGCCAGCAGCTTAAACCCGTCAGACGAGCAGTACTTC. As protein: CASSLNPSDEQYF.

The chain employs TRBV7-8 and TRBJ1-4, with D hard to call. This CDR3 contains 18 residues. The V gene's germline CDR1 is SGHVS and CDR2 FQNEAQ. The V gene lost 1 base and the J gene lost 5 bases, with 20 bases spanning the gap. CDR3 bases: TGTGCCAGCAGCTTAGGATCACGGACCCTGAAACAGAATGAAAAACTGTTTTTT. Protein sequence: CASSLGSRTLKQNEKLFF.

The chain is built from TRBV11-2 and TRBJ2-7, with D uncertain. The length of the CDR3 is 16 residues. Germline V CDR1 and CDR2: SGHAT, FQNNGV. V lost 1 base and J 4 bases, leaving 17 bases between the germline ends. CDR3 DNA sequence: TGTGCCAGCAGCTTAGCGTCTTCGGCAGGTTCGTACGAGCAGTACTTC. Protein: CASSLASSAGSYEQYF. The complete variable domain, with remaining parts taken from reference TRBV11-2 and TRBJ2-7, reads EAGVAQSPRYKIIEKRQSVAFWCNPISGHATLYWYQQILGQGPKLLIQFQNNGVVDDSQLPKDRFSAERLKGVDSTLKIQPAKLEDSAVYLCASSLASSAGSYEQYFGPGTRLTVT.

This clonotype has only one observation. The chain combines TRBV11-2 with TRBJ2-3, with D unresolved. The CDR3 loop spans 14 amino acids. Trimming took off 3 bases at V and 3 bases at J, with 10 bases between the two ends. The germline CDR1 and CDR2 sequences are SGHAT and FQNNGV. As DNA, the CDR3 is TGTGCCAGCAGCTTCCGTCTACAGACAGATACGCAGTATTTT. Protein: CASSFRLQTDTQYF.

This clonotype appeared a single time. The chain couples TRBV2 to TRBJ2-2; 8 nucleotides agree with TRBD1. Trimming removed 7 bases from V and 4 bases from J; junction bases left unmatched: 8. The CDR3 loop spans 15 amino acids. Germline V gene data show CDR1 as SNHLY and CDR2 as FYNNEI. This CDR3 is CASITGQAGTGELFF. The CDR3 DNA reads as TGTGCCAGCATAACGGGACAGGCTGGCACCGGGGAGCTGTTTTTT.

This chain joins TRBV4-1 and TRBJ1-1, with 8 nucleotides matching TRBD1. The length of the CDR3 is 15 residues. V lost 3 bases to trimming and J lost 6 bases; unmatched junction nucleotides: 9. Germline V lookup: CDR1 MGHRA, CDR2 YSYEKL. The DNA of the CDR3 is TGCGCCAGCAGCCACGGACAGGGCGCCAACGCTGAAGCTTTCTTT. It yields the protein CASSHGQGANAEAFF.

This clonotype was observed a handful of times. In DNA, the CDR3 is TGCGCCAGCAGCATCGGGACAGCCACCGGGGAGCTGTTTTTT. It encodes CASSIGTATGELFF. The chain couples TRBV5-1 to TRBJ2-2; TRBD1 matches 7 bases. V shed 4 bases, J shed 4 bases, and the junction held 4 bases outside the gene matches. Per the germline V gene, CDR1 is SGHRS and CDR2 is YFSETQ. CDR3 length: 14 amino acids.

The chain recombines TRBV4-2 with TRBJ2-7, with 7 bases matching TRBD2. The V segment lost 0 bases and the J segment 1 base; nucleotides outside the gene matches: 6. The CDR3 runs 16 residues. Germline V gives CDR1 LGHNA, CDR2 YNFKEQ. CDR3 region: CASSQDTGTKSYEQYF. CDR3 in DNA: TGTGCCAGCAGCCAAGATACCGGGACTAAATCCTACGAGCAGTACTTC.

The chain employs TRBV6-5 and TRBJ2-5; TRBD1 might be the D (6 bases). V shed 2 bases and J shed 3 bases, with 13 bases lying between them. Germline CDR1 is MNHEY and CDR2 is SVGAGI. This CDR3 has 15 residues. Written as DNA, the CDR3 is TGTGCCAGCAGTTACCCTCGCAAGGGGGAAGAGACCCAGTACTTC. Translated, it gives CASSYPRKGEETQYF.

The chain links TRBV20-1 to TRBJ2-1; 8 nucleotides match TRBD2. The germline V gene encodes CDR1 DFQATT and CDR2 SNEGSKA (reference sequence). The CDR3 covers 12 residues. V gave up 8 bases and J gave up 8 bases; unmatched junction bases: 8. The CDR3 loop reads CSSGASGYEQFF. DNA of the CDR3: TGCAGTTCGGGGGCTAGCGGGTATGAGCAGTTCTTC.

V and J are TRBV2 and TRBJ2-5; D remains unclear. Per germline, CDR1 SNHLY and CDR2 FYNNEI. V dropped 6 bases and J dropped 7 bases, with 15 bases sitting between them. The CDR3 extends over 13 amino acids. This CDR3 is CASSLEFGRTQYF. The CDR3 DNA is TGTGCCAGCAGCCTAGAGTTCGGACGGACCCAGTACTTC.

The chain uses TRBV7-6 and TRBJ2-1; a possible D gene is TRBD1 (6 bases). The V end was cut by 4 bases, the J end by 3 bases, with 19 bases between. Germline V gene data show CDR1 as SGHVS and CDR2 as FNYEAQ. The CDR3 loop spans 17 amino acids. CDR3 nucleotides: TGTGCCAGCAGCTCAAGCCCCAGGGGCGGAAACTACAATGAGCAGTTCTTC. This encodes CASSSSPRGGNYNEQFF.

This chain connects TRBV20-1 to TRBJ2-4; perhaps TRBD1 as D (6 bases). Germline lookup yields CDR1 DFQATT and CDR2 SNEGSKA (reference sequence). The CDR3 is made up of 14 amino acids. The germline V and J ends were trimmed by 2 bases and 5 bases, with 13 bases remaining between them. The CDR3 reads CSARPQGKENIQYF. In nucleotides, the CDR3 is TGCAGTGCTAGACCGCAGGGGAAGGAAAACATTCAGTACTTC.

This clonotype was recorded only once. CDR3 protein: CASRRKDYYNEQFF. For the CDR3, the DNA is TGTGCCAGCAGAAGAAAGGACTATTACAATGAGCAGTTCTTC. The genes are TRBV28 and TRBJ2-1; weak D call: TRBD2 (6 bases). Germline V CDR1 and CDR2: MDHEN, SYDVKM. Trimming shortened V by 6 bases and J by 4 bases, and 13 bases separated the two germline ends. The CDR3 covers 14 residues.

The chain employs TRBV18 and TRBJ1-1; weak D call: TRBD1 (5 bases). V dropped 3 bases and J dropped 3 bases, with 14 bases sitting between them. CDR1 is KGHSH and CDR2 is LQKENI in the germline V gene. This CDR3 contains 15 residues. In nucleotides, the CDR3 is TGTGCCAGCTCACCCCGGACGGCGGGGGACACTGAAGCTTTCTTT. It yields the protein CASSPRTAGDTEAFF.

This rearrangement joins TRBV2 to TRBJ2-1; no firm D call. The CDR3 runs to 13 residues. Per the germline V gene, CDR1 is SNHLY and CDR2 is FYNNEI. V gave up 3 bases and J gave up 7 bases, with 10 bases separating them. CDR3 bases: TGTGCCAGCAGTGAGGGATTTTGGAATGAGCAGTTCTTC. It translates to CASSEGFWNEQFF.

V usage is TRBV4-1 and J usage is TRBJ1-5; no reliable D call. V gave up 4 bases and J gave up 5 bases, with 18 bases separating them. Germline loops: CDR1 MGHRA, CDR2 YSYEKL. The CDR3 totals 16 residues. The CDR3 loop reads CASSLSTAGAHQPQHF. The CDR3 bases are TGCGCCAGCAGCCTCTCTACGGCGGGAGCTCATCAGCCCCAGCATTTT.

The chain carries TRBV12-3 or TRBV12-4 and TRBJ2-5; the D gene is possibly TRBD2 (6 bases). This CDR3 has 16 residues. Between the trimmed V and J ends, which lost 3 bases and 2 bases, there was a span of 16 bases. The CDR3 loop is CASSFGGAGQQETQYF. The CDR3 nucleotides are TGTGCCAGCAGTTTTGGAGGGGCGGGTCAACAAGAGACCCAGTACTTC.

V and J are TRBV15 and TRBJ1-2; the D is unclear. Germline CDR1 is LNHNV and CDR2 is YYDKDF (reference sequence). The CDR3 runs to 13 residues. The germline V and J ends were trimmed by 5 bases and 1 base, with 8 bases remaining between them. The DNA for the CDR3 is TGTGCCACCAGCCACAGCTTTAACTATGGCTACACCTTC. Amino acids: CATSHSFNYGYTF.

The V gene is TRBV5-1, the J gene TRBJ1-1; TRBD1 matches at 9 bases. Germline CDR1 is SGHRS and CDR2 is YFSETQ. This CDR3 spans 14 amino acids. Trimming at V came to 3 bases and at J to 1 base, leaving 1 base not matched to a gene. The CDR3 sequence: CASSWDRENTEAFF. Written as DNA, the CDR3 is TGCGCCAGCAGCTGGGACAGGGAGAACACTGAAGCTTTCTTT. The full variable domain, in which reference TRBV5-1 and TRBJ1-1 provide the parts outside the CDR3, is KAGVTQTPRYLIKTRGQQVTLSCSPISGHRSVSWYQQTPGQGLQFLFEYFSETQRNKGNFPGRFSGRQFSNSRSEMNVSTLELGDSALYLCASSWDRENTEAFFGQGTRLTVV.

The V gene is TRBV6-5, the J gene TRBJ1-1, with D unresolved. The CDR3 is 14 residues long. Trimming stripped 2 bases from V and 2 bases from J, with 9 bases between. The germline gives CDR1 MNHEY, CDR2 SVGAGI. For the CDR3, the DNA is TGTGCCAGCAGTTACACCTCCCTAAACACTGAAGCTTTCTTT. Translated: CASSYTSLNTEAFF.

The chain carries TRBV2 and TRBJ2-2, with 7 positions matching TRBD2. The CDR3 is 15 amino acids. Trimming cost V 4 bases and J 6 bases; bases outside gene matches: 8. CDR1 and CDR2 from the germline V gene are SNHLY and FYNNEI. The CDR3 reads CASSVDGGSAGELFF. The CDR3 DNA reads TGTGCCAGCAGTGTTGACGGGGGGTCTGCCGGGGAGCTGTTTTTT.

J is TRBJ2-3 and V is TRBV3-1; 8 nucleotides align to TRBD2. V dropped 1 base and J dropped 5; count of bases not matched to a gene: 8. This CDR3 is built from 16 residues. Germline V gene lookup returns CDR1 LGHDT and CDR2 YNNKEL (reference sequence). In nucleotides, the CDR3 is TGTGCCAGCAGCCAAGGCCCCAGCGGGAGAGTAGATACGCAGTATTTT. Translating it yields CASSQGPSGRVDTQYF.